This is a list of T cell receptor beta chains from one sample in a study of CD8+ T cells in alopecia areata. Here immunoSEQ multiplex PCR was the method, and the copy in TCRdb shows in-frame clones only, minus some. The table lists 150,000 or so clones, under 60% of them singletons. The sample consisted of CD4+ T cells sorted from blood, taken at week 0. These receptors came from a human donor with alopecia areata. CDR3s include the opening cysteine and the closing phenylalanine or tryptophan. Each record gives: V gene, clone size, J gene, D gene, CDR3 DNA, CDR3 protein. A D gene is named only where the DNA matches it firmly. The listing skips clone size in some rows; elsewhere it reads once, few, many or a size class.

V: TRBV7-2; size: -; J: TRBJ1-5; D: -; DNA: TGTGCCAGCAGCTCAATGGGGCCACATCAGCCCCAGCATTTT; CDR3: CASSSMGPHQPQHF
V: TRBV11-1; size: -; J: TRBJ2-1; D: TRBD1; DNA: TGTGCCAGCAGCTTGGACAGGGGTACCTACAATGAGCAGTTCTTC; CDR3: CASSLDRGTYNEQFF
V: TRBV4-2; size: -; J: TRBJ2-6; D: -; DNA: TGTGCCAGCAGCCAAGGTGGTATGACAGCCCTCTCTGGGGCCAACGTCCTGACTTTC; CDR3: CASSQGGMTALSGANVLTF
V: TRBV5-1; size: -; J: TRBJ2-5; D: TRBD1; DNA: TGCGCCAGCAGCTTAGGACAGGCCCAAGAGACCCAGTACTTC; CDR3: CASSLGQAQETQYF
V: TRBV7-2; size: many; J: TRBJ1-5; D: -; DNA: TGTGCCAGCCGGGGAGATGGCAATCAGCCCCAGCATTTT; CDR3: CASRGDGNQPQHF
V: TRBV18; size: -; J: TRBJ2-7; D: -; DNA: TGTGCCAGCTCACCTATGCACGAGCAGTACTTC; CDR3: CASSPMHEQYF
V: TRBV15; size: few; J: TRBJ2-5; D: -; DNA: TGTGCCACCAGCAGAGATGTGAAAGAGACCCAGTACTTC; CDR3: CATSRDVKETQYF
V: TRBV15; size: -; J: TRBJ1-4; D: -; DNA: TGTGCCACCAGCTCAAGGGCCAACACGAATGAAAAACTGTTTTTT; CDR3: CATSSRANTNEKLFF
V: TRBV7-2; size: few; J: TRBJ1-4; D: -; DNA: TGTGCCAGCAGCAAGGGACACCCGTCCGAAAAACTGTTTTTT; CDR3: CASSKGHPSEKLFF
V: TRBV7-2; size: -; J: TRBJ2-7; D: -; DNA: TGTGCCAGCAGCCCACGGGGGGACAGTGGGAGGATGCAGTACTTC; CDR3: CASSPRGDSGRMQYF
V: TRBV29-1; size: -; J: TRBJ1-1; D: -; DNA: TGCAGCGTTCACGAGAACACTGAAGCTTTCTTT; CDR3: CSVHENTEAFF
V: TRBV28; size: -; J: TRBJ2-4; D: -; DNA: TGTGCCAGCAGTTTTGAGGACATTCAGTACTTC; CDR3: CASSFEDIQYF
V: TRBV7-2; size: -; J: TRBJ2-7; D: -; DNA: TGTGCCAGCAGCCCTGACGGATTCTACGAGCAGTACTTC; CDR3: CASSPDGFYEQYF
V: TRBV30; size: -; J: TRBJ1-5; D: -; DNA: TGTGCCTGGAGTGTTAATTACCCCGGGGCCAATCAGCCCCAGCATTTT; CDR3: CAWSVNYPGANQPQHF
V: TRBV30; size: -; J: TRBJ2-7; D: TRBD2; DNA: TGTGCCTGGAGTAATAGCGGGGCTGGGGAGCAGTACTTC; CDR3: CAWSNSGAGEQYF
V: TRBV7-8; size: -; J: TRBJ2-3; D: TRBD2; DNA: TGTGCCAGCAGCTCAGGGGTCTCATGGCGGGGGGCCAACATCCGCACAGATACGCAGTATTTT; CDR3: CASSSGVSWRGANIRTDTQYF
V: TRBV2; size: -; J: TRBJ2-7; D: -; DNA: TGTGCCAGCAGTGAAGACAGGGCGGATCCGTACTTC; CDR3: CASSEDRADPYF
V: TRBV29-1; size: few; J: TRBJ2-7; D: -; DNA: TGCAGCGTTGATGCCAGCTCCTACGAGCAGTACTTC; CDR3: CSVDASSYEQYF
V: TRBV6-6; size: -; J: TRBJ2-4; D: -; DNA: TGTGCCAGCAGCCGGGACATTCAGTACTTC; CDR3: CASSRDIQYF
V: TRBV7-9; size: few; J: TRBJ2-3; D: -; DNA: TGTGCCAGCAGCCCTCGAGGCCCAGATACGCAGTATTTT; CDR3: CASSPRGPDTQYF
V: TRBV15; size: -; J: TRBJ2-2; D: -; DNA: TGTGCCACCAGCAGAGCCGACAGCACCGGGGAGCTGTTTTTT; CDR3: CATSRADSTGELFF
V: TRBV10-3; size: -; J: TRBJ1-1; D: -; DNA: TGTGCCATCACCATGGACGGCAACACTGAAGCTTTCTTT; CDR3: CAITMDGNTEAFF
V: TRBV30; size: few; J: TRBJ2-5; D: TRBD2; DNA: TGTGCCTGGACCGGGACTAGCTTTGAGACCCAGTACTTC; CDR3: CAWTGTSFETQYF
V: TRBV5-1; size: -; J: TRBJ2-7; D: -; DNA: TGCGCCAGCAGCCCGGACAGAGTCTACGAGCAGTACTTC; CDR3: CASSPDRVYEQYF
V: TRBV13; size: -; J: TRBJ2-3; D: -; DNA: TGTGCCAGCAGCTCCCAGTCCCCAGATACGCAGTATTTT; CDR3: CASSSQSPDTQYF
V: TRBV4-1; size: -; J: TRBJ1-1; D: -; DNA: TGCGCCAGCAGCCGGAGGGGGGCTGAAGCTTTCTTT; CDR3: CASSRRGAEAFF
V: TRBV4-3; size: -; J: TRBJ2-3; D: -; DNA: TGCGCCAGCAGCCTACAGGGTAGAGATACGCAGTATTTT; CDR3: CASSLQGRDTQYF
V: TRBV18; size: few; J: TRBJ2-3; D: TRBD1; DNA: TGTGCCAGCTCACCGTTGCAGACAGGGAGCACAGATACGCAGTATTTT; CDR3: CASSPLQTGSTDTQYF
V: TRBV30; size: few; J: TRBJ2-5; D: -; DNA: TGTGCCTGGGAAGAGGCGGGGCAAGAGACCCAGTACTTC; CDR3: CAWEEAGQETQYF
V: TRBV5-4; size: -; J: TRBJ2-7; D: -; DNA: TGTGCCAGCAGCAACTCCTACGAGCAGTACTTC; CDR3: CASSNSYEQYF
V: TRBV28; size: few; J: TRBJ1-2; D: -; DNA: TGTGCCAGCAGCAGGGATCGATATGGCTACACCTTC; CDR3: CASSRDRYGYTF
V: TRBV7-2; size: -; J: TRBJ2-2; D: TRBD1; DNA: TGTGCCAGCAGCACACAGGGGTTGGACACCGGGGAGCTGTTTTTT; CDR3: CASSTQGLDTGELFF
V: TRBV7-2; size: few; J: TRBJ1-1; D: -; DNA: TGTGCCAGCAGCTCCCGAGGGGGGACTGAAGCTTTCTTT; CDR3: CASSSRGGTEAFF
V: TRBV4-3; size: -; J: TRBJ2-7; D: -; DNA: TGCGCCAGCAGCCAAAACCAAGTCGACTACGAGCAGTACTTC; CDR3: CASSQNQVDYEQYF
V: TRBV9; size: -; J: TRBJ2-5; D: TRBD1; DNA: TGTGCCAGCAGCGTAGAGGGACAGGGATGGGGGACCCAGTACTTC; CDR3: CASSVEGQGWGTQYF
V: TRBV6-5; size: -; J: TRBJ1-2; D: -; DNA: TGTGCCAGCAGTTGGGGGACAAGTAACTATGGCTACACCTTC; CDR3: CASSWGTSNYGYTF
V: TRBV20-1; size: -; J: TRBJ2-1; D: -; DNA: TGCAGTGTTCTTAGCTACAATGAGCAGTTCTTC; CDR3: CSVLSYNEQFF
V: TRBV7-2; size: few; J: TRBJ2-6; D: -; DNA: TGTGCCAGCAGCCCGCGGAAGGCTGGGGCCAACGTCCTGACTTTC; CDR3: CASSPRKAGANVLTF
V: TRBV29-1; size: -; J: TRBJ2-2; D: -; DNA: TGCAGCGTTGACATGGCAGCCACCGGGGAGCTGTTTTTT; CDR3: CSVDMAATGELFF
V: TRBV5-1; size: -; J: TRBJ2-7; D: TRBD1; DNA: TGCGCCAGCAGCCCTAGGGGGCCCTACGAGCAGTACTTC; CDR3: CASSPRGPYEQYF
V: TRBV7-8; size: -; J: TRBJ1-1; D: -; DNA: TGTGCCAGCAGCATGATCCAGGGTAACACTGAAGCTTTCTTT; CDR3: CASSMIQGNTEAFF
V: TRBV30; size: -; J: TRBJ2-7; D: TRBD1; DNA: TGTGCCGGAAGGACAGGGTTAACCTACGAGCAGTACTTC; CDR3: CAGRTGLTYEQYF
V: TRBV5-6; size: few; J: TRBJ2-3; D: TRBD1; DNA: TGTGCCAGCAGTTTGACAGGGGACACAGATACGCAGTATTTT; CDR3: CASSLTGDTDTQYF
V: TRBV9; size: -; J: TRBJ1-2; D: -; DNA: TGTGCCAGCAGCGTAGACCCCGGGGCCCTAAGGGGCTACACCTTC; CDR3: CASSVDPGALRGYTF
V: TRBV30; size: few; J: TRBJ2-5; D: -; DNA: TGTGCCTGGACGTTGGCCGCGGGCGGACTTCTAACAGGGGAGACCCAGTACTTC; CDR3: CAWTLAAGGLLTGETQYF
V: TRBV2; size: -; J: TRBJ2-5; D: -; DNA: TGTGCCAGCACTAGGGACCAAGAGACCCAGTACTTC; CDR3: CASTRDQETQYF
V: TRBV30; size: -; J: TRBJ2-2; D: -; DNA: TGTGCCTGGCGAAGATCCGGGGAGCTGTTTTTT; CDR3: CAWRRSGELFF
V: TRBV7-2; size: few; J: TRBJ2-3; D: -; DNA: TGTGCCAGCAGCTTACACCGCTCGGCAGATACGCAGTATTTT; CDR3: CASSLHRSADTQYF
V: TRBV30; size: few; J: TRBJ2-1; D: -; DNA: TGTGCCTGGAGTAATCTGGGACTGGCTTACAATGAGCAGTTCTTC; CDR3: CAWSNLGLAYNEQFF
V: TRBV10-3; size: -; J: TRBJ2-5; D: -; DNA: TGTGCCATCAGTGTTATGTTACAAGAGACCCAGTACTTC; CDR3: CAISVMLQETQYF
V: TRBV2; size: -; J: TRBJ1-5; D: -; DNA: TGTGCCAGCAAAGGCGGAGTGGGCAATCAGCCCCAGCATTTT; CDR3: CASKGGVGNQPQHF
V: TRBV29-1; size: -; J: TRBJ2-1; D: -; DNA: TGCAGCGTTGATTATAGCTTCGGTGAGCAGTTCTTC; CDR3: CSVDYSFGEQFF
V: TRBV13; size: few; J: TRBJ2-6; D: -; DNA: TGTGCCAGCAGAGCTAGGTCCGGGGCCAACGTCCTGACTTTC; CDR3: CASRARSGANVLTF
V: TRBV14; size: -; J: TRBJ2-1; D: -; DNA: TGTGCCAGCAGCCAAGGGACCCCGGGGCAGCAGTTCTTC; CDR3: CASSQGTPGQQFF
V: TRBV15; size: -; J: TRBJ2-2; D: -; DNA: TGTGCCACCAGCAGAGATGCAGGGGTGAACACCGGGGAGCTGTTTTTT; CDR3: CATSRDAGVNTGELFF